This passage covers 9 T cell receptor beta chains from one sample sequenced in a study of blood T cells in healthy people across ages. Combining a sample-barcoded 5' primer with a J-beta primer mix, a second PCR ran for 7 to 11 cycles. Each CDR3 protein gets one entry after TCRdb re-called the 5' RACE reads with MiXCR. The sample has around 1.5 million distinct CDR3 sequences; around 36% are singletons. Sequencing was done on a sample of blood. Every receptor here comes from a woman aged 25 to 39 in good health.

With respect to this clonotype: A much larger clone lies a single base off, so this may be a read error. The chain carries TRBV6-5 and TRBJ2-1; 8 bases line up with TRBD2. CDR1 and CDR2 from the germline V gene are MNHEY and SVGAGI. The CDR3 is 13 amino acids. V lost 6 bases, J lost 5 bases, and 3 bases stayed unmatched. The CDR3 DNA reads TGTGCCAGCAGGGAACTAGCGGACAATGAGCAGTTCTTC. Protein product: CASRELADNEQFF.

The chain is built from TRBV2 and TRBJ2-1; the D is unclear. Trimming pared 4 bases from V and 1 base from J, leaving 5 bases between. Germline V gene data show CDR1 as SNHLY and CDR2 as FYNNEI. The CDR3 has 13 amino acids. CDR3 nucleotides: TGTGCCAGCAGTGGGAAGTCCTACAATGAGCAGTTCTTC. This sequence encodes CASSGKSYNEQFF.

The chain recombines TRBV6-2 or TRBV6-3 with TRBJ1-1, with D possibly matching TRBD1 (5 bases). The V gene lost 9 bases and the J gene lost 7 bases, with 15 bases spanning the gap. CDR1 and CDR2 from the germline V gene are MNHEY and SVGEGT. CDR3 length: 12 amino acids. The CDR3 loop reads CASRSGLVEAFF. CDR3 nucleotides: TGTGCCAGTCGGTCAGGGCTGGTTGAAGCTTTCTTT.

The chain couples TRBV27 to TRBJ2-3, with 8 nucleotides matching TRBD2. V trimming: 0 bases; J trimming: 5 bases; junction bases outside the gene matches: 4. Germline V gene lookup returns CDR1 MNHEY and CDR2 SMNVEV (reference sequence). The CDR3 is 15 amino acids. DNA for the CDR3: TGTGCCAGCAGTTTATCCGGGGGGGGCAGAGATACGCAGTATTTT. This translates into CASSLSGGGRDTQYF.

This clonotype was observed a few times. V is TRBV9 and J is TRBJ2-3; TRBD2 matches 11 bases. Germline V lookup: CDR1 SGDLS, CDR2 YYNGEE. There are 15 residues in the CDR3. J lost 4 bases, V lost 3 bases, and 4 bases had no gene match. CDR3 sequence reads: CASSGGGLAADTQYF. As DNA, the CDR3 is TGTGCCAGCAGCGGTGGGGGACTAGCGGCAGATACGCAGTATTTT.

In this sample, this clonotype turned up many times. The J gene is TRBJ2-7, the V gene TRBV5-1; D gene unclear. Germline CDR1 is SGHRS and CDR2 is YFSETQ. V was clipped by 3 bases and J by 2 bases, with 12 bases between them. This CDR3 contains 14 residues. The CDR3 sequence is CASSSTGSTYEQYF. CDR3 coding DNA: TGCGCCAGCAGCTCGACGGGTTCCACCTACGAGCAGTACTTC. The full variable domain, with the rest looked up from reference TRBV5-1 and TRBJ2-7, is KAGVTQTPRYLIKTRGQQVTLSCSPISGHRSVSWYQQTPGQGLQFLFEYFSETQRNKGNFPGRFSGRQFSNSRSEMNVSTLELGDSALYLCASSSTGSTYEQYFGPGTRLTVT.

The rearrangement links TRBV3-1 to TRBJ2-7, with TRBD2 matching over 7 bases. CDR3 length: 17 amino acids. V trimming: 1 base; J trimming: 2 bases; junction bases outside the gene matches: 11. Germline values: CDR1 LGHDT, CDR2 YNNKEL (reference sequence). The CDR3 region has the DNA TGTGCCAGCAGCCAAGCTCTCTGGCGGGGGACCCCCTACGAGCAGTACTTC. Translating gives CASSQALWRGTPYEQYF.

The chain combines TRBV5-1 with TRBJ2-3; 8 bases align to TRBD2. J gave up 5 bases and V 2 bases, and 10 bases lay outside the gene matches. This CDR3 is 16 amino acids long. Germline loops: CDR1 SGHRS, CDR2 YFSETQ. The CDR3 nucleotides are TGCGCCAGCAGCTTTCCGACGGGAGGGCGAGGAGATACGCAGTATTTT. Its translation is CASSFPTGGRGDTQYF. Full variable domain (rest looked up from reference TRBV5-1 and TRBJ2-3): KAGVTQTPRYLIKTRGQQVTLSCSPISGHRSVSWYQQTPGQGLQFLFEYFSETQRNKGNFPGRFSGRQFSNSRSEMNVSTLELGDSALYLCASSFPTGGRGDTQYFGPGTRLTVL.

This clonotype has only one observation. A clone one base away is much larger, so this may be a read error. The V call is TRBV5-1, the J call TRBJ2-7, with D possibly being TRBD1 (6 bases). CDR1 is SGHRS and CDR2 is YFSETQ in the germline V gene. This CDR3 has 12 amino acids. CDR3 coding DNA: TGCGTCAGCAGCTCGGAAAGGGGGAGTCAGTACTTC. Protein: CVSSSERGSQYF.